The T cell receptor (beta chain) described here comes from a study of control samples from healthy donors and cancer patients (dated by TCRdb to 2020 to 2022). Receptor amplification or capture employed the immunoSEQ multiplex PCR assay. What TCRdb holds here is the immuneACCESS table cut down to in-frame rearrangements. Part of the clones is not present; checked against another copy, under half of the missing clones reflect an unresolved V gene, and the others are unexplained. This sample holds more than 70,000 clones; approximately 94% were observed only once. The ten largest account for about 2.7% of the sample. CDR1 and CDR2 were assigned from the germline V gene (reference sequence) as LGHDT and YNNKEL. The CDR3, from cysteine to phenylalanine, totals 15 residues. Only the CDR3 part of the read is kept: 45 bases, read in frame from the first base. V loses 1 base at its end and J loses 12 bases; junction bases beyond the gene matches: 7.

Of note for this clone: Its antigen is unknown. Nothing much larger sits one base from this clone, and base qualities are not available.

What was sequenced was blood. The V gene is TRBV3-1 (or the pseudogene TRBV3-2) and the J gene is TRBJ2-1; the junction holds 12 bases that match TRBD2. The clonotype comes from a woman aged 25 to 45 in good health. The CDR3 region: CASSQVSSGGARQFF. The bases are TGTGCCAGCAGCCAAGTGTCTAGCGGGGGGGCACGGCAGTTCTTC.